The entry below describes one T cell receptor beta chain. The CDR3 is 15 residues long. Germline V gene lookup returns CDR1 SGHNT and CDR2 YENEEA. V was trimmed by 2 bases and J by 0 bases, leaving 8 bases between them. The sample is drawn from a study of blood T cell repertoires in COVID-19. Study-wide background: PBMCs, B-cell-depleted T cells, or T cells provided the cDNA or gDNA that made up the material.

Source study methods: Estimation of nucleated cell counts was performed using reference gene primer amplification. Method: immunoSEQ multiplex PCR; TCRdb's copy keeps in-frame clones and lacks some. V and J calls and clone size are as listed in that table; D and trimming were resolved from the DNA. Of about 26,000 clones in the sample, about 91% were seen once. The sequenced sample consisted of peripheral blood. V usage is TRBV11-3 and J usage is TRBJ2-1, with D possibly being TRBD1 (7 bases). This sequence originates from a human donor in a cohort sampled during active COVID-19. CDR3 residues: CASSLQGGSYNEQFF. CDR3 nucleotides: TGTGCCAGCAGCTTACAGGGGGGCTCCTACAATGAGCAGTTCTTC.